A single sample is the source of the 9 T cell receptor beta chains below, sequenced in a study of shared clonotypes between healthy human individuals. Assay used: immunoSEQ multiplex PCR; TCRdb lists only in-frame clones, some missing. The repertoire has fewer than 600,000 clones, around 80% of them found once; the top ten carry around 11%. Sequences were obtained from PBMCs. These receptors originate from a woman in her 40s in good health. Some clones in this sample may be carry-over from other donors' samples.

The chain links TRBV14 to TRBJ2-7, with 13 positions matching TRBD2. V dropped 4 bases and J dropped 5; count of bases not matched to a gene: 5. CDR1 is SGHDN and CDR2 is FVKESK in the germline V gene. The CDR3 is 15 residues long. The CDR3: CASSPQGLAGNEQYF. The CDR3 DNA sequence: TGTGCCAGCAGCCCACAGGGACTAGCGGGGAACGAGCAGTACTTC.

This chain uses TRBV28 with TRBJ2-3; D remains unclear. The CDR3 runs 15 residues. V shed 5 bases and J shed 5 bases, with 17 bases lying between them. Germline V CDR1 and CDR2: MDHEN, SYDVKM. CDR3 in DNA: TGTGCCAGCAGTGTCGGTACTTGGACCGGAGATACGCAGTATTTT. It is translated as CASSVGTWTGDTQYF.

The chain employs TRBV7-5 and TRBJ2-7; the D call of TRBD2 is as the table states it, not checked on the DNA. TRBV7-5 is given as a pseudogene. CDR3 length: 17 residues. The CDR3: CVRSLGCSGRGPYEQYF. The CDR3 DNA reads as TGTGTCAGAAGCTTAGGGTGTAGCGGGAGAGGGCCCTACGAGCAGTACTTC.

The chain joins TRBV28 to TRBJ2-5; TRBD1 aligns across 8 bases. The V and J ends lost 4 bases and 5 bases, in that order; junction bases with no gene match: 6. The CDR3 contains 14 residues. Germline lookup yields CDR1 MDHEN and CDR2 SYDVKM. The CDR3 nucleotides are TGTGCCAGCAGTTCCCGGACAGGGCTGGAGACCCAGTACTTC. It is translated as CASSSRTGLETQYF.

The chain recombines TRBV11-3 with TRBJ2-5, with D possibly TRBD1 on 8 matching bases. Germline V lookup: CDR1 SGHNT, CDR2 YENEEA. The length of the CDR3 is 16 residues. V lost 5 bases, J lost 2 bases, and 18 bases lay in between. Here the CDR3 reads CASSQGAGVGQETQYF. In nucleotides, the CDR3 is TGTGCCAGCAGCCAGGGGGCGGGAGTAGGTCAAGAGACCCAGTACTTC.

With respect to this clone: The junction departs from the called germline gene at one end, perhaps through a read error. In the same sample, other DNA sequences code for this CDR3. The rearrangement uses TRBV29-1 and TRBJ1-1, with TRBD1 as a possible D gene (5 bases). The CDR3 sequence is 17 residues long. Germline V gives CDR1 SQVTM, CDR2 ANQGSEA. CDR3 sequence reads: CSVVSIDSWGSNTEAFF. The CDR3 DNA reads TGCAGCGTCGTATCCATAGACAGTTGGGGATCGAACACTGAAGCCTTCTTT.

The V gene is TRBV18, the J gene TRBJ1-4; TRBD1 matches 10 bases. V lost 5 bases to trimming and J lost 8 bases; unmatched junction nucleotides: 5. The germline V gene has CDR1 KGHSH and CDR2 LQKENI. This CDR3 has 14 residues. CDR3 in DNA: TGTGCCAGCTCATCCGGGACAGGGGACGAAAAACTGTTTTTT. It translates to CASSSGTGDEKLFF.

This clone appeared a single time. The chain has TRBV5-1 and TRBJ2-3; 7 bases are shared with TRBD1. CDR3 length: 17 amino acids. CDR1 and CDR2 from the germline V gene are SGHRS and YFSETQ. V lost 3 bases, J lost 2 bases, and 12 bases stayed unmatched. CDR3 amino acids: CASSSPPGQTFTDTQYF. The CDR3 DNA sequence: TGCGCCAGCAGCTCGCCCCCGGGACAGACCTTCACAGATACGCAGTATTTT.

The rearrangement joins TRBV15 to TRBJ2-7; maybe TRBD1 (6 bases). Germline values: CDR1 LNHNV, CDR2 YYDKDF (reference sequence). The CDR3 is 16 residues long. V was trimmed by 3 bases and J by 3 bases, leaving 18 bases between them. The CDR3 region has the DNA TGTGCCACCAGCAGGGGGGCCGGACTCGGAGACTACGAGCAGTACTTC. Protein product: CATSRGAGLGDYEQYF.